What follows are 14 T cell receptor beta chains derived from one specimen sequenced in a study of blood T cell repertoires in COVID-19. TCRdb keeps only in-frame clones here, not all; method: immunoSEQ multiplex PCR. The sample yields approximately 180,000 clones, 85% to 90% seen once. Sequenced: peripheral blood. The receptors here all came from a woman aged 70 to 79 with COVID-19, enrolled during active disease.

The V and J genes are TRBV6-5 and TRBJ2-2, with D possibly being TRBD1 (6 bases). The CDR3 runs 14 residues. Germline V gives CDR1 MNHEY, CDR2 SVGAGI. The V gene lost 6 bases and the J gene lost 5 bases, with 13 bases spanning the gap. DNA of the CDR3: TGTGCCAGCAGCCCCACAGGGTGGACCGGGGAGCTGTTTTTT. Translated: CASSPTGWTGELFF.

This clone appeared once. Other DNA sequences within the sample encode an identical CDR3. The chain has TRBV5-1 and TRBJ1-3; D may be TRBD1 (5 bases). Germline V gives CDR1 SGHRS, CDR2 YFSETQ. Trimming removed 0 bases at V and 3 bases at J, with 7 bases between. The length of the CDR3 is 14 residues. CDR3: CASSLAGYGNTIYF. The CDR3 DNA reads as TGCGCCAGCAGCTTGGCAGGGTATGGAAACACCATATATTTT.

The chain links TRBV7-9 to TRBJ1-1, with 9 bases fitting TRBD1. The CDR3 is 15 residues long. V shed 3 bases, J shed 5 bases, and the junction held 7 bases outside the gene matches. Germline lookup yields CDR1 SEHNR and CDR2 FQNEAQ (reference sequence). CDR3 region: CASSFETGGWTEAFF. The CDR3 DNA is TGTGCCAGCAGCTTCGAGACAGGGGGATGGACTGAAGCTTTCTTT.

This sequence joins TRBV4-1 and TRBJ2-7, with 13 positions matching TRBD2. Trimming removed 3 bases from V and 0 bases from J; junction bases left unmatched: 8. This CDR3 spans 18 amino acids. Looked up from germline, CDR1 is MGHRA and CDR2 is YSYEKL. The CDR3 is CASSQRLAGGLISYEQYF. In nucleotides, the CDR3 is TGCGCCAGCAGCCAGAGACTAGCGGGAGGTCTTATCTCCTACGAGCAGTACTTC.

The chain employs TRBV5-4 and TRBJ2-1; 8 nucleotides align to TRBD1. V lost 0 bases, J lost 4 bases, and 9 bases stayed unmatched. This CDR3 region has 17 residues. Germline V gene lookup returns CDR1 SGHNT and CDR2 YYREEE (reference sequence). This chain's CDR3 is CASSLGLGQDFYNEQFF. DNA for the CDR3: TGTGCCAGCAGCTTGGGTTTGGGACAGGACTTTTACAATGAGCAGTTCTTC. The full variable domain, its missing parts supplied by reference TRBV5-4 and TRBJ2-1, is ETGVTQSPTHLIKTRGQQVTLRCSSQSGHNTVSWYQQALGQGPQFIFQYYREEENGRGNFPPRFSGLQFPNYSSELNVNALELDDSALYLCASSLGLGQDFYNEQFFGPGTRLTVL.

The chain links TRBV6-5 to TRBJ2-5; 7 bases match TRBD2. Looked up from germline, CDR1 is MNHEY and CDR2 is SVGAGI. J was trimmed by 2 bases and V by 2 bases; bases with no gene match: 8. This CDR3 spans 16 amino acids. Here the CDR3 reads CASSYEASGAQETQYF. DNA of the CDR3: TGTGCCAGCAGTTACGAGGCTAGCGGCGCTCAAGAGACCCAGTACTTC.

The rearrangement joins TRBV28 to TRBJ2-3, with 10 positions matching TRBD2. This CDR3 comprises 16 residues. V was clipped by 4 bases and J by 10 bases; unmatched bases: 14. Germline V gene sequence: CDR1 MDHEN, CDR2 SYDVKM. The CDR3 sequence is CASSSARLAGANPQYF. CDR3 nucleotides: TGTGCCAGCAGTTCGGCCCGCCTAGCGGGAGCCAATCCGCAGTATTTT.

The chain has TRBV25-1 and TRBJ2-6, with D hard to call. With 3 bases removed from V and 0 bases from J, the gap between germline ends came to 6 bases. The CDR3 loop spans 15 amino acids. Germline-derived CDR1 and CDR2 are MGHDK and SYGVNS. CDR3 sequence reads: CASSDRYSGANVLTF. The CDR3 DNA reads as TGTGCCAGCAGTGATCGGTACTCTGGGGCCAACGTCCTGACTTTC.

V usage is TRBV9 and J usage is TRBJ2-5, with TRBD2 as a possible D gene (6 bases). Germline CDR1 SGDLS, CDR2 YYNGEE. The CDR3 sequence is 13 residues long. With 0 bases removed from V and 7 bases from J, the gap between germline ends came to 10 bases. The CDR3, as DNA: TGTGCCAGCAGCGTAGGCGGGGCGGCGACCCAGTACTTC. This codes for CASSVGGAATQYF.

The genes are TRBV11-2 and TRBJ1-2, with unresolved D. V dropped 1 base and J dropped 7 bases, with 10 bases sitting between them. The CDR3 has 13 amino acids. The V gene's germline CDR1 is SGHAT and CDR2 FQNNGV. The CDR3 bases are TGTGCCAGCAGCTTAGGCCTGCAGTCTGGCTACACCTTC. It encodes CASSLGLQSGYTF.

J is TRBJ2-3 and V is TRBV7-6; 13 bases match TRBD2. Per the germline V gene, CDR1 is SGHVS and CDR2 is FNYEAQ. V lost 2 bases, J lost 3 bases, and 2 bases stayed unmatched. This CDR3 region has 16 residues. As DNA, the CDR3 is TGTGCCAGCAGCTTAAGACTAGCGGGAGGAACAGATACGCAGTATTTT. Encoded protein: CASSLRLAGGTDTQYF.

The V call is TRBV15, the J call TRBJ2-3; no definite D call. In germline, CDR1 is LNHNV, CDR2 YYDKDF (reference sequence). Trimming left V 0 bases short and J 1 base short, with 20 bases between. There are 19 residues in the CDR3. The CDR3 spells CATSRDSPFDEERTDTQYF. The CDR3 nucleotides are TGTGCCACCAGCAGAGATTCCCCGTTTGATGAGGAGCGCACAGATACGCAGTATTTT.

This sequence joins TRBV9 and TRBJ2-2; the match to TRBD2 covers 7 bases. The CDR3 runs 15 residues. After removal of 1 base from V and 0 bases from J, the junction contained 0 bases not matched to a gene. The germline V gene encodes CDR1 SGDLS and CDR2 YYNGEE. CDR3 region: CASSVLAANTGELFF. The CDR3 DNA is TGTGCCAGCAGCGTACTAGCGGCGAACACCGGGGAGCTGTTTTTT. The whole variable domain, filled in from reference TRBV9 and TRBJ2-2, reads DSGVTQTPKHLITATGQRVTLRCSPRSGDLSVYWYQQSLDQGLQFLIQYYNGEERAKGNILERFSAQQFPDLHSELNLSSLELGDSALYFCASSVLAANTGELFFGEGSRLTVL.

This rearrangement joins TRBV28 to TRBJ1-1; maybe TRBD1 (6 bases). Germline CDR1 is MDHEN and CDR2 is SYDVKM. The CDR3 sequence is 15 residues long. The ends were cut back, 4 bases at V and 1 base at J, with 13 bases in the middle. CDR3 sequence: CASSYLGHPNTEAFF. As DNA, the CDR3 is TGTGCCAGCAGTTATTTGGGACACCCGAACACTGAAGCTTTCTTT.